A selection of T cell receptor beta chains follows, all from one sample in a study of blood T cell repertoires in COVID-19. Sequenced by immunoSEQ multiplex PCR; TCRdb stores in-frame clones only, minus some. Here the sample spans 92,000 or so clones, about 91% being singletons. Material: peripheral blood. The receptors come from a man aged 55 to 70 with acute or convalescent COVID-19. The CDR3 runs from the conserved cysteine through the conserved F or W. The D gene is left open where the match is weak. Size values are once, few and many counts, or a class for expanded clones, and some rows have none.

v_call	j_call	clone_size	d_call	cdr3_aa	cdr3_nt
TRBV5-1	TRBJ1-1	NA	NA	CASSSNAGTEAFF	TGCGCCAGCAGCTCAAACGCGGGGACTGAAGCTTTCTTT
TRBV7-9	TRBJ1-1	NA	NA	CASSFSNSNTEAFF	TGTGCCAGCAGCTTTAGCAATTCGAACACTGAAGCTTTCTTT
TRBV5-1	TRBJ1-3	NA	NA	CASSLALAGAGNTIYF	TGCGCCAGCAGCTTGGCTTTGGCAGGGGCGGGAAACACCATATATTTT
TRBV7-6	TRBJ2-2	NA	NA	CASSLGRAGTGELFF	TGTGCCAGCAGCTTAGGCAGGGCGGGGACCGGGGAGCTGTTTTTT
TRBV5-5	TRBJ2-3	NA	TRBD1	CASSSNRQGYTSTDTQYF	TGTGCCAGCAGCTCGAATCGACAGGGGTACACTAGCACAGATACGCAGTATTTT
TRBV6-5	TRBJ2-7	NA	NA	CASSSPAVYEQYF	TGTGCCAGCAGTTCCCCTGCGGTCTACGAGCAGTACTTC
TRBV5-1	TRBJ2-7	NA	NA	CASSAGLDSPYEQYF	TGCGCCAGCAGCGCAGGACTGGATTCCCCCTACGAGCAGTACTTC
TRBV24-1	TRBJ1-6	few	TRBD1	CATSEGTGLTSNSPLHF	TGTGCCACCAGTGAGGGGACAGGGCTTACCAGTAATTCACCCCTCCACTTT
TRBV18	TRBJ2-7	few	TRBD1	CASSPQTGDYEQYF	TGTGCCAGCTCACCACAGACAGGGGACTACGAGCAGTACTTC
TRBV2	TRBJ2-3	NA	TRBD1	CASNNRGGTDTQYF	TGTGCCAGCAATAACAGGGGCGGCACAGATACGCAGTATTTT
TRBV15	TRBJ2-3	NA	TRBD2	CATSRAGTSGSTDTQYF	TGTGCCACCAGCAGGGCCGGGACTAGCGGAAGCACAGATACGCAGTATTTT
TRBV19	TRBJ2-2	NA	TRBD2	CASSKTSGRLGTGELFF	TGTGCCAGTAGTAAGACTAGCGGGAGGCTTGGAACCGGGGAGCTGTTTTTT
TRBV3-1/TRBV3-2	TRBJ1-4	NA	NA	CASSQGAGGRYEKLFF	TGTGCCAGCAGCCAAGGTGCGGGGGGGCGTTATGAAAAACTGTTTTTT
TRBV19	TRBJ2-5	NA	NA	CASSISSGEETQYF	TGTGCCAGTAGTATATCGTCAGGGGAAGAGACCCAGTACTTC
TRBV24-1	TRBJ2-7	NA	TRBD1	CATSDSADRGGYEQYF	TGTGCCACCAGTGATTCCGCGGACAGGGGTGGTTACGAGCAGTACTTC
TRBV18	TRBJ2-6	NA	NA	CASSIRDSGANVLTF	TGTGCCAGCTCAATCAGGGACTCTGGGGCCAACGTCCTGACTTTC
TRBV10-2	TRBJ1-2	NA	TRBD1	CASKGGMDYGYTF	TGCGCCAGCAAAGGGGGCATGGACTATGGCTACACCTTC
TRBV9	TRBJ2-2	NA	TRBD2	CASSVDGLAVTGELFF	TGTGCCAGCAGCGTAGATGGACTAGCGGTGACCGGGGAGCTGTTTTTT
TRBV30	TRBJ1-1	once	NA	CAWMRDLGTEAFF	TGTGCCTGGATGAGGGATTTGGGCACTGAAGCTTTCTTT
TRBV6-6	TRBJ2-2	NA	NA	CASSFDRTRNTGELFF	TGTGCCAGCAGTTTTGATAGGACACGGAACACCGGGGAGCTGTTTTTT
TRBV19	TRBJ1-1	NA	NA	CASSPRGFEAFF	TGTGCCAGTAGCCCCCGGGGTTTCGAAGCTTTCTTT
TRBV19	TRBJ2-1	NA	TRBD2	CASSVNYIGTSGKGDGEQFF	TGTGCCAGTAGCGTTAATTATATCGGGACTAGCGGGAAGGGAGACGGTGAGCAGTTCTTC
TRBV5-6	TRBJ1-6	NA	TRBD1	CASSGTGVTYNSPLHF	TGTGCCAGCAGCGGTACAGGGGTAACCTATAATTCACCCCTCCACTTT
TRBV5-5	TRBJ2-7	NA	NA	CASSPGVFPHEQYF	TGTGCCAGCAGCCCCGGTGTCTTCCCCCACGAGCAGTACTTC
TRBV5-8	TRBJ1-2	NA	NA	CASSLDLDSYTNYGYTF	TGTGCCAGCAGCTTGGATCTGGACAGCTATACTAACTATGGCTACACCTTC
TRBV15	TRBJ2-2	NA	NA	CATSRIRGTGELFF	TGTGCCACCAGCAGGATCAGGGGCACCGGGGAGCTGTTTTTT
TRBV29-1	TRBJ2-5	NA	TRBD1	CSSAPGTGWETQYF	TGCAGCTCGGCCCCAGGGACAGGGTGGGAGACCCAGTACTTC
TRBV28	TRBJ1-5	few	NA	CASSPGTQAQQPQHF	TGTGCCAGCAGTCCCGGGACACAGGCCCAACAGCCCCAGCATTTT
TRBV6-5	TRBJ2-7	NA	TRBD2	CASSPPGLARGEQYF	TGTGCCAGCAGTCCGCCGGGACTAGCGAGGGGCGAGCAGTACTTC
TRBV19	TRBJ2-5	NA	TRBD1	CASSIGTGVRETQYF	TGTGCCAGTAGTATAGGGACAGGGGTCCGAGAGACCCAGTACTTC
TRBV28	TRBJ2-7	NA	NA	CASKGRGTDVYEQYF	TGTGCCAGCAAGGGACGGGGGACAGACGTTTACGAGCAGTACTTC
TRBV5-8	TRBJ2-7	NA	TRBD2	CASSPRLAGVGEQYF	TGTGCCAGCAGCCCTAGACTAGCGGGAGTGGGCGAGCAGTACTTC
TRBV5-1	TRBJ2-7	NA	TRBD1	CASSPLRTGSSYEQYF	TGCGCCAGCAGCCCACTCCGGACAGGGAGCTCCTACGAGCAGTACTTC
TRBV19	TRBJ2-3	NA	TRBD2	CASMGASGRSDTQYF	TGTGCCAGTATGGGGGCTAGCGGGAGATCAGATACGCAGTATTTT
TRBV19	TRBJ2-2	NA	TRBD1	CASSPRDRGHTGELFF	TGTGCCAGTAGTCCAAGGGACAGGGGGCACACCGGGGAGCTGTTTTTT
TRBV12-3/TRBV12-4	TRBJ2-1	NA	NA	CASSGQYNEQFF	TGTGCCAGCAGCGGACAGTACAATGAGCAGTTCTTC
TRBV11-3	TRBJ2-3	NA	NA	CASSFRGTDTQYF	TGTGCCAGCAGCTTTCGGGGCACAGATACGCAGTATTTT
TRBV19	TRBJ2-7	once	TRBD2	CASSNPGGVHEQYF	TGTGCCAGTAGTAACCCGGGAGGGGTCCACGAGCAGTACTTC
TRBV19	TRBJ2-2	NA	TRBD1	CASSIGTGRIGELFF	TGTGCCAGTAGTATCGGGACAGGGAGGATCGGGGAGCTGTTTTTT
TRBV11-1	TRBJ2-7	NA	TRBD1	CASSLNLDRGHEQYF	TGTGCCAGCAGCCTCAACCTGGACAGGGGACACGAGCAGTACTTC
TRBV18	TRBJ1-5	NA	TRBD1	CASSRGTGDQPQHF	TGTGCCAGCTCACGTGGGACAGGAGATCAGCCCCAGCATTTT
TRBV27	TRBJ1-2	NA	NA	CASSLRSGGHYGYTF	TGTGCCAGCAGTTTAAGATCGGGGGGACACTATGGCTACACCTTC
TRBV5-1	TRBJ2-2	NA	TRBD1	CASSPLPRDRAPGELFF	TGCGCCAGCAGCCCACTCCCGAGGGACAGGGCACCCGGGGAGCTGTTTTTT